This TCR beta chain comes out of a study of blood T cell repertoires in COVID-19. The overall study: Specimens from acute and convalescent COVID-19 originated in the United States, Italy and Spain. Sources were T cells, B-cell-depleted T cells, or PBMCs; the material itself was cDNA or gDNA.

The authors' processing: Scientists estimated how many nucleated cells there were by amplifying reference gene primers. TCRdb's table, derived via immunoSEQ multiplex PCR, lists solely in-frame clones and lacks some. The DNA gave D and trimming, while V, J and clone size come from that table. The sample has tens of thousands of clones, around 83% seen once. This clone was found a few times. The CDR3 sequence is 17 residues long. CDR1 is SNHLY and CDR2 is FYNNEI in the germline V gene. V lost 5 bases and J lost 0, with 17 bases in between. The origin of this receptor is a man aged 45-65 years with acute or convalescent COVID-19. V and J are TRBV2 and TRBJ2-1, with D perhaps TRBD2 (6 bases). Sequencing input: peripheral blood. CDR3 amino acids: CASSPFIADVSYNEQFF. In DNA, the CDR3 is TGTGCCAGCAGTCCGTTCATAGCGGATGTCTCCTACAATGAGCAGTTCTTC.